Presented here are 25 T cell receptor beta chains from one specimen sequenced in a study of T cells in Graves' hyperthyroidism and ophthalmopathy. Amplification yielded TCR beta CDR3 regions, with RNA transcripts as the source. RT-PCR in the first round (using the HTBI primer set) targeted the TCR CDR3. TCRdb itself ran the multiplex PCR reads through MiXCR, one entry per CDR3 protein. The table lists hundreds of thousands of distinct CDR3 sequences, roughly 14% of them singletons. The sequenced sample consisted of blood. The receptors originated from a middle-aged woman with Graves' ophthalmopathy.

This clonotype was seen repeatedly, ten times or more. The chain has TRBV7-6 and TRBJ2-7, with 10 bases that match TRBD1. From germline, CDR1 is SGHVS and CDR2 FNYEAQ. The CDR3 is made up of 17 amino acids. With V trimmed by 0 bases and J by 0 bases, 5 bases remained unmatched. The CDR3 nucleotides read TGTGCCAGCAGCTTAGCGACAGGGGGCCGTAGCTCCTACGAGCAGTACTTC. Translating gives CASSLATGGRSSYEQYF.

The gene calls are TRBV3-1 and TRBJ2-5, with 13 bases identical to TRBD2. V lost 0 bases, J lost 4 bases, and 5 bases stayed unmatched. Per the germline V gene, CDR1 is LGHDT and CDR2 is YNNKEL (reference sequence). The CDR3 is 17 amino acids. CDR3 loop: CASSQDQLAGGSETQYF. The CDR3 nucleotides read TGTGCCAGCAGCCAAGATCAACTAGCGGGAGGGTCAGAGACCCAGTACTTC.

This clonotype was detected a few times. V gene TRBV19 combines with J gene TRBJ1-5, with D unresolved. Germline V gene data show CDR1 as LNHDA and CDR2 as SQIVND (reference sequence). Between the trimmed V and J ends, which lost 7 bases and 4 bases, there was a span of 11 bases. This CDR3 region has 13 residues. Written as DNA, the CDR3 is TGTGCCAGTAACATAGGGTCAAATCAGCCCCAGCATTTT. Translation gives CASNIGSNQPQHF.

Written as DNA, the CDR3 is TGTGCCAGCTCACCCCGGGACGGAAACTATGGCTACACCTTC. This translates into CASSPRDGNYGYTF. The chain is built from TRBV18 and TRBJ1-2; tentatively, D is TRBD1 (5 bases). Per germline, CDR1 KGHSH and CDR2 LQKENI. This CDR3 has 14 residues. V was clipped by 3 bases and J by 2 bases, with 10 bases between them.

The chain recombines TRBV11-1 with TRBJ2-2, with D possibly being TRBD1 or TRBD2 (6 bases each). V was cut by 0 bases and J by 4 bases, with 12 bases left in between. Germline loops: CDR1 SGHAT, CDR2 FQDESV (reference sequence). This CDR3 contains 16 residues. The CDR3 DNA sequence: TGTGCCAGCAGCTTAGCGGGGGGACATCTCACCGGGGAGCTGTTTTTT. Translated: CASSLAGGHLTGELFF.

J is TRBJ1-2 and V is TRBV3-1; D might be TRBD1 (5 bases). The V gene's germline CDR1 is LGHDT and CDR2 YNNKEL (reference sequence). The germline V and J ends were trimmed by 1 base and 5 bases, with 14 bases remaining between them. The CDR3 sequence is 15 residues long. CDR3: CASSQAPPGRYGYTF. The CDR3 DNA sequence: TGTGCCAGCAGCCAAGCTCCGCCAGGGAGGTATGGCTACACCTTC.

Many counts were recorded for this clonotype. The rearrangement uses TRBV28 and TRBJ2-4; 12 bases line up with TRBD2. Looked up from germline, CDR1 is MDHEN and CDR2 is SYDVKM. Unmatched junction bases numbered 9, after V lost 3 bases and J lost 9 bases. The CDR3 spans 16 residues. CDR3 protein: CASSFTSGRMGGIQYF. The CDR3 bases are TGTGCCAGCAGTTTTACTAGCGGGAGGATGGGTGGCATTCAGTACTTC.

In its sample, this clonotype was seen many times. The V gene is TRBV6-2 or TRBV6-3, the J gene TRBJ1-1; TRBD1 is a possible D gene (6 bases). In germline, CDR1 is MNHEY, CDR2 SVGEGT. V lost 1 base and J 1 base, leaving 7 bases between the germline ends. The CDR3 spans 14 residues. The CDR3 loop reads CASSYLTGNTEAFF. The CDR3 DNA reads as TGTGCCAGCAGTTACTTGACAGGGAACACTGAAGCTTTCTTT.

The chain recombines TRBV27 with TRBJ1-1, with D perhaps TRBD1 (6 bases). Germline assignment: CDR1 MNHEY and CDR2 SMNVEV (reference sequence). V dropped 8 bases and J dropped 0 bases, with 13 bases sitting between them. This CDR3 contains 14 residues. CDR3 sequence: CASSRQEMNTEAFF. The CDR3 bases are TGTGCCAGCTCCCGACAGGAGATGAACACTGAAGCTTTCTTT.

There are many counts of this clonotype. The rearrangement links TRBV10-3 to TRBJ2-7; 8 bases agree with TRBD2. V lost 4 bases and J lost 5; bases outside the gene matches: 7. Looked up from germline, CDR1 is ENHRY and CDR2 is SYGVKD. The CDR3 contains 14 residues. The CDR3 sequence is CAISGGTSHHEQYF. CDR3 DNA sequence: TGTGCCATCAGTGGGGGGACTAGTCACCACGAGCAGTACTTC.

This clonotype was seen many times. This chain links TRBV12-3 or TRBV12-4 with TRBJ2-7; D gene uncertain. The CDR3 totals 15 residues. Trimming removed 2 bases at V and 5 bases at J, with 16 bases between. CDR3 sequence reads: CASSLNRASVDEQYF. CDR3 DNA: TGTGCCAGCAGTTTAAACCGGGCAAGTGTGGACGAGCAGTACTTC.

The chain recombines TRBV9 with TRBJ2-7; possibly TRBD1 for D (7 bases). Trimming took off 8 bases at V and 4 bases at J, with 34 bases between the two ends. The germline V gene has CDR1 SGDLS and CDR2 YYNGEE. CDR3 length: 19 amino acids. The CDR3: CASKRVHEFTGTQGYEQYF. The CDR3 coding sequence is TGTGCCAGTAAGCGGGTCCATGAATTCACAGGGACACAGGGGTACGAGCAGTACTTC.

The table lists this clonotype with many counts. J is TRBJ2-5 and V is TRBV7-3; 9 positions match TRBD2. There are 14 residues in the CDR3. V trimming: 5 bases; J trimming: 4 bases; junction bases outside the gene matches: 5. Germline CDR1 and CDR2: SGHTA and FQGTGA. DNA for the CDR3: TGTGCCAGCAGCACGGGACTAGCAGGAGAGACCCAGTACTTC. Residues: CASSTGLAGETQYF.

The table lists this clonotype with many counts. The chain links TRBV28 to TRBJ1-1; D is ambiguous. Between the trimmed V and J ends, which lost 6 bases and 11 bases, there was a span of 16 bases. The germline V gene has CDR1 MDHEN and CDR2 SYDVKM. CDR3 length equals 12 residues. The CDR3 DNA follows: TGTGCCAGCAGCCCTCGGCCCGCCGGGGCTTTCTTT. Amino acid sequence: CASSPRPAGAFF.

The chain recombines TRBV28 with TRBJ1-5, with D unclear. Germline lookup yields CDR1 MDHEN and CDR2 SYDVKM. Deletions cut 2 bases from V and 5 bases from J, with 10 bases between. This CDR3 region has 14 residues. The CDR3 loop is CASSLGPGDQPQHF. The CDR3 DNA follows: TGTGCCAGCAGTTTAGGCCCGGGCGATCAGCCCCAGCATTTT.

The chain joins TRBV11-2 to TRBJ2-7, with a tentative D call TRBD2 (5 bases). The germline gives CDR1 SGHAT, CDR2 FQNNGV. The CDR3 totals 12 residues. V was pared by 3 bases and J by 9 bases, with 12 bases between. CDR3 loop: CASSLGESVQYF. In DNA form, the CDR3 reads TGTGCCAGCAGCTTGGGAGAGTCCGTGCAGTACTTC.

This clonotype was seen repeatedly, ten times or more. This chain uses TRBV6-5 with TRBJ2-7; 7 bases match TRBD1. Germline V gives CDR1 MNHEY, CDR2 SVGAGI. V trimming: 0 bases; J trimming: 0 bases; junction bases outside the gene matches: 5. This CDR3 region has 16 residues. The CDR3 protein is CASSYSYRGHSYEQYF. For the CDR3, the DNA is TGTGCCAGCAGTTACTCGTACAGGGGACACTCCTACGAGCAGTACTTC.

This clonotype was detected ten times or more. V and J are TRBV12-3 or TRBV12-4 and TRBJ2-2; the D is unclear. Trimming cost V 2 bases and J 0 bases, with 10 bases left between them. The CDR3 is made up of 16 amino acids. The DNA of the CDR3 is TGTGCCAGCAGTTTAAACGGCCCGACGAACACCGGGGAGCTGTTTTTT. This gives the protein CASSLNGPTNTGELFF.

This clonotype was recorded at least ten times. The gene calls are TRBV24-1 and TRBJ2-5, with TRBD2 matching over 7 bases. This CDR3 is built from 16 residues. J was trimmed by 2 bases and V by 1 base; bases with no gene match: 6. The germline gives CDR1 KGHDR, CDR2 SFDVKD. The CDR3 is CATSDLTGGGQETQYF. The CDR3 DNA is TGTGCCACCAGTGATTTAACAGGCGGGGGACAAGAGACCCAGTACTTC.

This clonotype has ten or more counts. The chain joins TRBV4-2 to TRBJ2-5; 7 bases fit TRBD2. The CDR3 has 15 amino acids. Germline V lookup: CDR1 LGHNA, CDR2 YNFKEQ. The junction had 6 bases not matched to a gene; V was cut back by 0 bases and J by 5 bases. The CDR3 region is CASSQDAGVRETQYF. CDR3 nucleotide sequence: TGTGCCAGCAGCCAAGATGCGGGAGTACGTGAGACCCAGTACTTC.

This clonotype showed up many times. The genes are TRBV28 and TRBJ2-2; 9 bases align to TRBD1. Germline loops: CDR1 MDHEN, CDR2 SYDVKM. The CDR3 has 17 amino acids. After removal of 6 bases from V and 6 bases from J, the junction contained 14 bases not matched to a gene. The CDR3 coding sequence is TGTGCCAGCAGCCGAGGCCTGACAGGGGGAGGGGCCGGGGAGCTGTTTTTT. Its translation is CASSRGLTGGGAGELFF.

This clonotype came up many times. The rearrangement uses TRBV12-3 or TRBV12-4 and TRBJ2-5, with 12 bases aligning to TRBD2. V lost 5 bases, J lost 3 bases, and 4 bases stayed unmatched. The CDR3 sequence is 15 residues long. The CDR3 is CASSPSGRGEETQYF. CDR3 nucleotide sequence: TGTGCCAGCAGTCCTAGCGGGAGGGGCGAAGAGACCCAGTACTTC.

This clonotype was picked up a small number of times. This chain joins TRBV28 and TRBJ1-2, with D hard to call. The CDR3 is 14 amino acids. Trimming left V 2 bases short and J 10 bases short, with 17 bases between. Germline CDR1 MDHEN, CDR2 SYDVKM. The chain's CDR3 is CASSLKGAYYFYTF. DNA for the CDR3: TGTGCCAGCAGTTTAAAGGGTGCCTACTATTTCTACACCTTC.

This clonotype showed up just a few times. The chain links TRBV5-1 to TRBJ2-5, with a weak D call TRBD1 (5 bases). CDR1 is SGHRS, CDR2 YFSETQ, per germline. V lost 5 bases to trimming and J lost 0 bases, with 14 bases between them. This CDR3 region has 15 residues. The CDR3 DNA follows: TGCGCCAGCAGTAGAACAGGACGATACCAAGAGACCCAGTACTTC. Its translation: CASSRTGRYQETQYF.

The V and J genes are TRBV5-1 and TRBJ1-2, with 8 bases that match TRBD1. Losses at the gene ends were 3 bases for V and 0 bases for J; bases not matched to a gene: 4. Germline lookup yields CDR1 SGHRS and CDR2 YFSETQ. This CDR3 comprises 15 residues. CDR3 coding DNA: TGCGCCAGCAGCTCGGGACAGGACTCTAACTATGGCTACACCTTC. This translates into CASSSGQDSNYGYTF. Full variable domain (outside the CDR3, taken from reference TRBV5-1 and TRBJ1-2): KAGVTQTPRYLIKTRGQQVTLSCSPISGHRSVSWYQQTPGQGLQFLFEYFSETQRNKGNFPGRFSGRQFSNSRSEMNVSTLELGDSALYLCASSSGQDSNYGYTFGSGTRLTVV.